This is a list of T cell receptor beta chains from one sample in a study of blood T cell repertoires in COVID-19. Clones were read by immunoSEQ multiplex PCR, and TCRdb kept only the in-frame ones, dropping some. The repertoire includes 200,000 to 250,000 clones, roughly 89% of them detected once, and about 6.3% sits in the top ten. The sample consisted of peripheral blood. Receptors were obtained from a man between 60 and 75 years old who had recovered from COVID-19. CDR3s include the opening cysteine and the closing phenylalanine or tryptophan. D genes are given only for firm matches. Clone size, where shown, is once, few, many, or a class for clones that have expanded.

j_gene: TRBJ1-6; d_gene: TRBD1; v_gene: TRBV27; abundance: NA; CDR3nt: TGTGCCAGCAGTTTATCCGCAGGGGGTTCACCCCTCCACTTT; CDR3aa: CASSLSAGGSPLHF
j_gene: TRBJ1-1; d_gene: NA; v_gene: TRBV6-5; abundance: NA; CDR3nt: TGTGCCAGCACCCTAGGCACTGAAGCTTTCTTT; CDR3aa: CASTLGTEAFF
j_gene: TRBJ1-6; d_gene: NA; v_gene: TRBV19; abundance: NA; CDR3nt: TGTGCCAGTAGTATAGGGCAGGCTAATTCACCCCTCCACTTT; CDR3aa: CASSIGQANSPLHF
j_gene: TRBJ1-1; d_gene: NA; v_gene: TRBV5-1; abundance: NA; CDR3nt: TGCGCCAGCAGCTTCACAGGGACAACGGCTGAAGCTTTCTTT; CDR3aa: CASSFTGTTAEAFF
j_gene: TRBJ2-1; d_gene: TRBD1; v_gene: TRBV18; abundance: NA; CDR3nt: TGTGCCAGCTCACCCCAGGGACAGGGCATCAATGAGCAGTTCTTC; CDR3aa: CASSPQGQGINEQFF
j_gene: TRBJ1-6; d_gene: NA; v_gene: TRBV27; abundance: NA; CDR3nt: TGTGCCAGCACCACCTGGGGGGGGGATTCACCCCTCCACTTT; CDR3aa: CASTTWGGDSPLHF
j_gene: TRBJ2-1; d_gene: NA; v_gene: TRBV11-1; abundance: NA; CDR3nt: TGTGCCAGCAGCTTATGGGTGGGAGCGCCCAATGAGCAGTTCTTC; CDR3aa: CASSLWVGAPNEQFF
j_gene: TRBJ2-1; d_gene: TRBD2; v_gene: TRBV7-6; abundance: once; CDR3nt: TGTGCCAGCAGCTTATCCTACGGGGGGTACAATGAGCAGTTCTTC; CDR3aa: CASSLSYGGYNEQFF
j_gene: TRBJ2-7; d_gene: TRBD1; v_gene: TRBV5-1; abundance: NA; CDR3nt: TGCGCCAGCAGCCCATTCGGACAGGGGGTGGCCGAGCAGTACTTC; CDR3aa: CASSPFGQGVAEQYF
j_gene: TRBJ2-2; d_gene: NA; v_gene: TRBV9; abundance: NA; CDR3nt: TGTGCCAGCAGCGCCCCCGCTGAGTCCGGGGAGCTGTTTTTT; CDR3aa: CASSAPAESGELFF
j_gene: TRBJ1-5; d_gene: NA; v_gene: TRBV5-1; abundance: NA; CDR3nt: TGCGCCAGCAGCTTGGGAGAGGGTTTCCAGCCCCAGCATTTT; CDR3aa: CASSLGEGFQPQHF
j_gene: TRBJ1-4; d_gene: NA; v_gene: TRBV3-1/TRBV3-2; abundance: NA; CDR3nt: TGTGCCAGCAGCAGAAGGGGTCTAAATGAAAAACTGTTTTTT; CDR3aa: CASSRRGLNEKLFF
j_gene: TRBJ2-3; d_gene: NA; v_gene: TRBV7-3; abundance: NA; CDR3nt: TGTGCCAGCAGCCACGGACAGAGCACAGATACGCAGTATTTT; CDR3aa: CASSHGQSTDTQYF
j_gene: TRBJ1-6; d_gene: NA; v_gene: TRBV19; abundance: medium-sized; CDR3nt: TGTGCCAGTACCTTGGGGCGGAATTCACCCCTCCACTTT; CDR3aa: CASTLGRNSPLHF
j_gene: TRBJ2-1; d_gene: TRBD2; v_gene: TRBV15; abundance: NA; CDR3nt: TGTGCCACCAGCAGAGGACTAGCCCGACAGTTCTTC; CDR3aa: CATSRGLARQFF
j_gene: TRBJ2-2; d_gene: NA; v_gene: TRBV7-6; abundance: NA; CDR3nt: TGTGCCAGCACCGCGACCTTGACAGGGAACACCGGGGAGCTGTTTTTT; CDR3aa: CASTATLTGNTGELFF